This T cell receptor (beta chain) was observed in a study of identical twins. The study's findings and limits: Modeled out-of-frame TCR alpha sharing in monozygotic twins fell below observed levels. Insertions were reduced in abundant cord blood beta clonotypes but not in memory repertoires.

Healthy Caucasian donors formed the entire cohort. With template switching, a universal primer site was added, and the cDNA carried unique molecular identifiers. TCRdb ran MiXCR on the 5' RACE reads and lists one entry per CDR3 protein. The data hold 200,000 to 250,000 distinct CDR3 sequences, with 7.5% observed a single time. This clonotype has just one count. Its antigen is still unknown. V was clipped by 1 base and J by 1 base, with 12 bases between them. The CDR3 length is 16 residues. CDR1 is LGHDT and CDR2 is YNNKEL in the germline V gene (reference sequence). The sample also formed part of further work on yellow fever vaccine responses in identical twins.

The sample was CD8+ T cells sorted from blood. The clonotype comes from a woman aged 18-29 years in good health. The chain recombines TRBV3-1 with TRBJ2-3; D is unresolved. CDR3 loop: CASSQGVLDRTDTQYF. The DNA of the CDR3 is TGTGCCAGCAGCCAAGGGGTTTTGGACCGCACAGATACGCAGTATTTT.